The 20 T cell receptor beta chains below all came from one sample that was sequenced in a study of technical replicates of blood from a handful of donors. The method was immunoSEQ multiplex PCR; TCRdb's version includes in-frame clones alone and lacks a portion of them. Among tens of thousands of clones, 93% were seen once, and the ten largest hold about 3.9%. The sequencing input was PBMCs. These receptors came from a human donor in good health. Some clones in this sample may be carry-over from other donors' samples.

The sample holds one count of this clone. The CDR3, as DNA: TGTGCCACATTAGCGCGCCTCTCCTACGAGCAGTACTTC. This translates into CATLARLSYEQYF. V is TRBV10-3 and J is TRBJ2-7, with TRBD2 as a possible D gene (5 bases). V was pared by 10 bases and J by 0 bases, with 13 bases between. CDR3 length: 13 amino acids. The germline V gene encodes CDR1 ENHRY and CDR2 SYGVKD.

This rearrangement joins TRBV6-1 to TRBJ1-1; D unresolved. CDR1 is MNHNS and CDR2 is SASEGT in the germline V gene. V was trimmed by 3 bases and J by 1 base, leaving 9 bases between them. This CDR3 region has 14 residues. CDR3 DNA: TGTGCCAGCAGTGAGCGGCGGGGGAACACTGAAGCTTTCTTT. Protein product: CASSERRGNTEAFF.

The rearrangement joins TRBV5-1 to TRBJ1-1, with a possible D match to TRBD1 (6 bases). Trimming left V 5 bases short and J 1 base short, with 12 bases between. The CDR3 is 14 residues long. Germline CDR1 reads SGHRS; CDR2 reads YFSETQ. This CDR3 is CASSGDNGNTEAFF. The CDR3, as DNA: TGCGCCAGCAGTGGGGACAACGGGAACACTGAAGCTTTCTTT.

The V call is TRBV4-3, the J call TRBJ2-2; no firm D call. This CDR3 has 17 residues. V was clipped by 0 bases and J by 2 bases, with 13 bases between them. Germline values: CDR1 LGHNA, CDR2 YSLEER. The chain's CDR3 is CASSQDRKNANTGELFF. Here the CDR3 DNA reads TGCGCCAGCAGCCAAGATAGAAAGAACGCAAACACCGGGGAGCTGTTTTTT.

V usage is TRBV7-2 and J usage is TRBJ1-1; 7 nucleotides agree with TRBD1. In germline, CDR1 is SGHTA, CDR2 FQGNSA. The V segment lost 2 bases and the J segment 2 bases; nucleotides outside the gene matches: 2. The CDR3 runs to 14 residues. The CDR3 region has the DNA TGTGCCAGCAGCTTAAACAGGGGCAACACTGAAGCTTTCTTT. Translated, it gives CASSLNRGNTEAFF.

V gene TRBV30 combines with J gene TRBJ2-3, with 10 bases that match TRBD2. J gave up 4 bases and V 2 bases, and 0 bases lay outside the gene matches. The germline V gene has CDR1 GTSNPN and CDR2 SVGIG (reference sequence). This CDR3 has 13 amino acids. CDR3: CAWSLAGADTQYF. CDR3 DNA: TGTGCCTGGAGTCTAGCGGGAGCAGATACGCAGTATTTT.

V is TRBV18 and J is TRBJ2-1; tentatively, D is TRBD2 (6 bases). The CDR3 consists of 16 residues. Trimming took 2 bases from V and 0 from J, leaving 11 bases between them. Germline CDR1 reads KGHSH; CDR2 reads LQKENI. The CDR3 here is CASSPNTEGSYNEQFF. CDR3 bases: TGTGCCAGCTCACCAAACACGGAGGGCTCCTACAATGAGCAGTTCTTC.

The CDR3 region has the DNA TGTGCCAGCAGCTTAGACGACAGGGGCTCGCGAACTAATGAAAAACTGTTTTTT. It yields the protein CASSLDDRGSRTNEKLFF. The chain is built from TRBV11-2 and TRBJ1-4; 8 bases agree with TRBD1. Germline V gives CDR1 SGHAT, CDR2 FQNNGV. The CDR3 length is 18 residues. The J segment lost 1 base and the V segment lost 0 bases, leaving 7 bases of the junction unmatched.

This rearrangement joins TRBV4-2 to TRBJ2-5; the D gene is possibly TRBD2 (5 bases). Trimming stripped 1 base from V and 9 bases from J, with 15 bases between. The CDR3 extends over 14 amino acids. Germline V gene data show CDR1 as LGHNA and CDR2 as YNFKEQ. The CDR3 loop is CASSQGGQPGSQYF. Here the CDR3 DNA reads TGTGCCAGCAGCCAAGGAGGGCAGCCGGGGTCCCAGTACTTC.

The CDR3 nucleotides are TGTGCCAGCAGCTTAGAAGGGACTAGCGGGTCGGGGTACTTC. It encodes CASSLEGTSGSGYF. The rearrangement uses TRBV7-9 and TRBJ2-5; 12 nucleotides align to TRBD2. This CDR3 comprises 14 residues. The germline V gene has CDR1 SEHNR and CDR2 FQNEAQ (reference sequence). V lost 1 base, J lost 13 bases, and 7 bases stayed unmatched.

Worth noting for this clone: The sample carries other DNA sequences with the same CDR3. The chain recombines TRBV5-1 with TRBJ2-5; 11 positions agree with TRBD1. Germline loops: CDR1 SGHRS, CDR2 YFSETQ. The CDR3 covers 15 residues. Losses at the gene ends were 4 bases for V and 4 bases for J; bases not matched to a gene: 6. CDR3 DNA: TGCGCCAGCAGCAAGGGACAGGGGGGCTCAGAGACCCAGTACTTC. This translates into CASSKGQGGSETQYF.

This chain joins TRBV4-2 and TRBJ2-3; 7 bases agree with TRBD2. CDR3 size: 15 residues. Trimming cost V 1 base and J 6 bases; bases outside gene matches: 7. Germline V gives CDR1 LGHNA, CDR2 YNFKEQ. The CDR3 loop is CASSQGGGSADTQYF. The CDR3 DNA sequence: TGTGCCAGCAGCCAAGGGGGGGGTAGTGCGGATACGCAGTATTTT.

The chain is built from TRBV7-2 and TRBJ2-7, with TRBD1 matching 9 bases. Germline CDR1 and CDR2: SGHTA and FQGNSA. This CDR3 has 14 amino acids. Germline trimming cut 4 bases from V and 4 bases from J; bases unmatched to any gene: 5. The DNA of the CDR3 is TGTGCCAGCAGCTCCGGACAGGGGAGGTACGAGCAGTACTTC. Its translation is CASSSGQGRYEQYF.

This sequence joins TRBV5-1 and TRBJ2-7, with TRBD2 matching 7 bases. CDR1 is SGHRS, CDR2 YFSETQ, per germline. With V trimmed by 4 bases and J by 6 bases, 10 bases remained unmatched. The CDR3 has 14 residues. CDR3: CASSGLTTGGEQYF. The DNA of the CDR3 is TGCGCCAGCAGCGGACTGACTACGGGGGGCGAGCAGTACTTC.

The chain recombines TRBV6-4 with TRBJ2-7; D ambiguous. V was trimmed by 2 bases and J by 1 base, leaving 15 bases between them. This CDR3 comprises 16 residues. Germline V lookup: CDR1 MRHNA, CDR2 SNTAGT. This CDR3 is CASSDTKETRSYEQYF. The CDR3 nucleotides are TGTGCCAGCAGTGACACCAAAGAGACACGATCCTACGAGCAGTACTTC.

The gene calls are TRBV7-9 and TRBJ1-1; the match to TRBD1 covers 9 bases. Germline values: CDR1 SEHNR, CDR2 FQNEAQ (reference sequence). The CDR3 has 14 amino acids. Trimming at V came to 3 bases and at J to 4 bases, leaving 3 bases not matched to a gene. The CDR3 is CASSFRDRATEAFF. CDR3 DNA: TGTGCCAGCAGCTTCCGGGACAGGGCCACTGAAGCTTTCTTT. Using reference TRBV7-9 and TRBJ1-1 for the parts outside the CDR3, the full variable domain is DTGVSQNPRHKITKRGQNVTFRCDPISEHNRLYWYRQTLGQGPEFLTYFQNEAQLEKSRLLSDRFSAERPKGSFSTLEIQRTEQGDSAMYLCASSFRDRATEAFFGQGTRLTVV.

The chain combines TRBV7-8 with TRBJ2-3; 8 bases fit TRBD2. V gave up 0 bases and J gave up 1 base; unmatched junction bases: 3. The V gene's germline CDR1 is SGHVS and CDR2 FQNEAQ. The CDR3 has 16 amino acids. Here the CDR3 reads CASSLAILAGTDTQYF. For the CDR3, the DNA is TGTGCCAGCAGCTTAGCCATACTAGCGGGCACAGATACGCAGTATTTT.

J is TRBJ1-6 and V is TRBV5-1, with D maybe TRBD1 (5 bases). This CDR3 is built from 13 residues. Looked up from germline, CDR1 is SGHRS and CDR2 is YFSETQ. V gave up 0 bases and J gave up 11 bases, with 9 bases separating them. CDR3 in DNA: TGCGCCAGCAGCTTGGAGGGGCCACCACCCCTCCACTTT. Translating gives CASSLEGPPPLHF.

The genes are TRBV5-1 and TRBJ1-4; D is perhaps TRBD1 (5 bases). Germline CDR1 and CDR2: SGHRS and YFSETQ. V was shortened by 3 bases and J by 3 bases, with 12 bases between the two germline ends. CDR3 length: 15 residues. CDR3 sequence: CASSSQGWANEKLFF. For the CDR3, the DNA is TGCGCCAGCAGCTCCCAGGGATGGGCTAATGAAAAACTGTTTTTT. The full variable domain, completed using reference TRBV5-1 and TRBJ1-4, is KAGVTQTPRYLIKTRGQQVTLSCSPISGHRSVSWYQQTPGQGLQFLFEYFSETQRNKGNFPGRFSGRQFSNSRSEMNVSTLELGDSALYLCASSSQGWANEKLFFGSGTQLSVL.

This clone has a handful of counts. The chain recombines TRBV5-1 with TRBJ1-1; maybe TRBD1 (5 bases). CDR3 size: 14 residues. Germline CDR1 and CDR2: SGHRS and YFSETQ. With 2 bases removed from V and 1 base from J, the gap between germline ends came to 9 bases. The CDR3 sequence: CASSFVGGNTEAFF. CDR3 sequence (DNA): TGCGCCAGCAGCTTCGTGGGGGGGAACACTGAAGCTTTCTTT.